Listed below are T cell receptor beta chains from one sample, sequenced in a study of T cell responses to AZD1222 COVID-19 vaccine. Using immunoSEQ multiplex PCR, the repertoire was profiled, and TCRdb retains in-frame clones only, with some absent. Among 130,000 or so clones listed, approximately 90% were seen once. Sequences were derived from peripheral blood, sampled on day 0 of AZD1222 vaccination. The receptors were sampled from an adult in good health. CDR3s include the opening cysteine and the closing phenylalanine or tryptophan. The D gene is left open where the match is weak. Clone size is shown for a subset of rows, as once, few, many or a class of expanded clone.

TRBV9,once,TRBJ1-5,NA,TGTGCCAGCAGCGTCGGGCACAATCAGCCCCAGCATTTT,CASSVGHNQPQHF
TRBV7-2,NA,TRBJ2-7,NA,TGTGCCAGCTCCCACGGGGGGCCCTACGAGCAGTACTTC,CASSHGGPYEQYF
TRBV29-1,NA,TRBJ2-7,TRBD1,TGCAGCGACGCTAGTGACAGGGAAAGGGCCGAGCAGTACTTC,CSDASDRERAEQYF
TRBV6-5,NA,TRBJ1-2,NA,TGTGCCAGCAGTTACTCTTCTTTTGGGCAGAACTATGGCTACACCTTC,CASSYSSFGQNYGYTF
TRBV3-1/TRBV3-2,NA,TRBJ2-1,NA,TGTGCCAGCAGCCAAGACAGGAATGAGCAGTTCTTC,CASSQDRNEQFF
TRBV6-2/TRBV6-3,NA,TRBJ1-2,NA,TGTGCCAGCAGTTACTCGGGGCTGTTGAGTGGCTACACCTTC,CASSYSGLLSGYTF
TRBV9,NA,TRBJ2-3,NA,TGTGCCAGCAGCGTAGAGAGTCGAGGAGCCAAACGGGATACGCAGTATTTT,CASSVESRGAKRDTQYF
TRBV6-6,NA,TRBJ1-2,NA,TGTGCCAGCAGTTACTCTCCTAACTATGGCTACACCTTC,CASSYSPNYGYTF
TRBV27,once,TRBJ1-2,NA,TGTGCCAGCAGTTTAAGGGCGGGATATGGCTACACCTTC,CASSLRAGYGYTF
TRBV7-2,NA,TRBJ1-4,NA,TGTGCCAGCAGCTTAGGGGGCCTAGGTGAAAAACTGTTTTTT,CASSLGGLGEKLFF
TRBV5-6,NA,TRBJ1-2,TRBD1,TGTGCCAGCAGCTTGGGGACAGGGACTCTCTACACCTTC,CASSLGTGTLYTF
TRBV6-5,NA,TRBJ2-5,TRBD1,TGTGCCAGCAGTACCGGGACAGGGCAAGAGACCCAGTACTTC,CASSTGTGQETQYF
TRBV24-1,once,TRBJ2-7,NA,TGTGCCACCAGTAAAACAGGGCCGGGCTACGAGCAGTACTTC,CATSKTGPGYEQYF
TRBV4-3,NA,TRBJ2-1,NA,TGCGCCAGCAGCCAAGAAGGGAGGTCCTACAATGAGCAGTTCTTC,CASSQEGRSYNEQFF
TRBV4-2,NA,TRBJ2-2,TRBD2,TGTGCCAGCAGCCAAGCGGGAGGGCCGGACACCGGGGAGCTGTTTTTT,CASSQAGGPDTGELFF
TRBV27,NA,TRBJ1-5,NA,TGTGCCAGCAGTTTAGCCGGGCGGAGCAATCAGCCCCAGCATTTT,CASSLAGRSNQPQHF
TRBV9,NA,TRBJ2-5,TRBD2,TGTGCCAGCAGCGTAGACAGCGGGGGGATACAAGAGACCCAGTACTTC,CASSVDSGGIQETQYF
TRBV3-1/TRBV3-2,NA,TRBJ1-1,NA,TGTGCCAGCAGCCAAGGGGGAACGAACACTGAAGCTTTCTTT,CASSQGGTNTEAFF
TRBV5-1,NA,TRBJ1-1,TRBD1,TGCGCCAGCAGCACAACAGGGGGCGAGACTGAAGCTTTCTTT,CASSTTGGETEAFF
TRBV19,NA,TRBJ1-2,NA,TGTGCCAGTAGTATCCTACAGGGCTTGGGCTACACCTTC,CASSILQGLGYTF
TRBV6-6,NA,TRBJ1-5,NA,TGTGCCAGCAGTCAGCAGGGAGACAATCAGCCCCAGCATTTT,CASSQQGDNQPQHF
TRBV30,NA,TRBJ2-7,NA,TGTGCCTGGAATGAACCCGGCACAGACTACGAGCAGTACTTC,CAWNEPGTDYEQYF
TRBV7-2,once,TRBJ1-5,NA,TGTGCCAGCAGCTATTTGTTCACGACCTACAATCAGCCCCAGCATTTT,CASSYLFTTYNQPQHF
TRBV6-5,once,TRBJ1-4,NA,TGTGCCAGCAGCAAGGGGGTATCGAGTGAAAAACTGTTTTTT,CASSKGVSSEKLFF
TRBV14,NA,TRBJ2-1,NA,TGTGCCAGCAGCCAAGCTTCTTCTGCTGAGCAGTTCTTC,CASSQASSAEQFF
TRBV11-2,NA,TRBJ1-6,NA,TGTGCCAGCAGCTTAGATCTATACGGGAATTCACCCCTCCACTTT,CASSLDLYGNSPLHF
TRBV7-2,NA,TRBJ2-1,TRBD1,TGTGCCAGCAGCTTATGGGACAGATACAATGAGCAGTTCTTC,CASSLWDRYNEQFF
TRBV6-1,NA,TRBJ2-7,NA,TGTGCCAGCAGTGAGAGGGGCTACGAGCAGTACTTC,CASSERGYEQYF
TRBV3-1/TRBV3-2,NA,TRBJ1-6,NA,TGTGCCAGCAGCCAACTGGACAGTGGCAATTCACCCCTCCACTTT,CASSQLDSGNSPLHF
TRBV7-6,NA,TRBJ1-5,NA,TGTGCCAGCAGCGCGACCCGGGGTTATCAGCCCCAGCATTTT,CASSATRGYQPQHF
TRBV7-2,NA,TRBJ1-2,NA,TGTGCCAGCAGCTTATCAGCAGGGATGAGCGGCTACACCTTC,CASSLSAGMSGYTF
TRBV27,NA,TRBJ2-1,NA,TGTGCCAGCAGTTGGGGCAGAGGTGCGTGGTTCAATGAGCAGTTCTTC,CASSWGRGAWFNEQFF
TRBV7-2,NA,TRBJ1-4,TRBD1,TGTGCCAGCAGCTTAGGACAGGGCGCCCGAAATGAAAAACTGTTTTTT,CASSLGQGARNEKLFF
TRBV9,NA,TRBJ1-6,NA,TGTGCCAGCAGCTCTCTGGGCGGGGTGAATTCACCCCTCCACTTT,CASSSLGGVNSPLHF
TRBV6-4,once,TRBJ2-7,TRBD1,TGTGCCAGGAAGGACAGGGACCCCTACGAGCAGTACTTC,CARKDRDPYEQYF
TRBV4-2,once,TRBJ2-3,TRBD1,TGTGCCAGCAGCCAAGATAGGGCCACAGGGGGTAGTACAGATACGCAGTATTTT,CASSQDRATGGSTDTQYF
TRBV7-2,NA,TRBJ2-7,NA,TGTGCCAGCAGCTTAGTTGGAACAGGTTCATCCTACGAGCAGTACTTC,CASSLVGTGSSYEQYF
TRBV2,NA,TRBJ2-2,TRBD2,TGTGCCAGCGACAGGTTCTCTTCTAGCGGGACTGAAAGGGGAGGGCCCTCCGGGGAGCTGTTTTTT,CASDRFSSSGTERGGPSGELFF
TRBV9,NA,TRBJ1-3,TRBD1,TGTGCCAGCAGCATACACAGGGGGGGTGGAAACACCATATATTTT,CASSIHRGGGNTIYF
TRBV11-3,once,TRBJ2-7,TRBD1,TGTGCCAGCAGCCGAAGGACAGGGACCTACGAGCAGTACTTC,CASSRRTGTYEQYF
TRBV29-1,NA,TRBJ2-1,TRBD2,TGCAGCGTTGGGCTAGCGGGGGACAATGAGCAGTTCTTC,CSVGLAGDNEQFF
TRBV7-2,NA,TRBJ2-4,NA,TGTGCCAGCAGCTCATTAAACATTCAGTACTTC,CASSSLNIQYF
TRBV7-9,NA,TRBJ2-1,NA,TGTGCCAGCAGCTTAGCGCCCGGGGCGTACAATGAGCAGTTCTTC,CASSLAPGAYNEQFF
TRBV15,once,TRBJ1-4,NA,TGTGCCACCAGCAGAGGGTTGGAGGGTGAAAAACTGTTTTTT,CATSRGLEGEKLFF
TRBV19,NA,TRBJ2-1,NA,TGTGCCAGTAGTACGATAGCGGCCAATGAGCAGTTCTTC,CASSTIAANEQFF
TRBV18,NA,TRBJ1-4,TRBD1,TGTGCCAGCTCTCCGAACTCTTACAGGGGGCGCGATGAAAAACTGTTTTTT,CASSPNSYRGRDEKLFF
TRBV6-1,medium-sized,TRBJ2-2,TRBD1,TGTGCCAGCAGTGAAGGACAGGGGGCGGCCGGGGAGCTGTTTTTT,CASSEGQGAAGELFF
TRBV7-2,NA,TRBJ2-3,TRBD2,TGTGCCAGCAGCTTATCGGGAGGTATCACAGATACGCAGTATTTT,CASSLSGGITDTQYF
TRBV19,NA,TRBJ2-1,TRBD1,TGTGCCAGTAGTACCCCCGGACAGGGGGCTCGCCGGGAGCAGTTCTTC,CASSTPGQGARREQFF
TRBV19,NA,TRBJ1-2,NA,TGTGCCAGTAGTATTTCCACTCCGGTTGGCTACACCTTC,CASSISTPVGYTF
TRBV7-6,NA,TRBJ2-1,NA,TGTGCCAGCAGCTTAGCAACGGCAGGAAACAATGAGCAGTTCTTC,CASSLATAGNNEQFF
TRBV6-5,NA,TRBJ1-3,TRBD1,TGTGCCAGCAGGGCAGGGGGGGCCTCTGGAAACACCATATATTTT,CASRAGGASGNTIYF
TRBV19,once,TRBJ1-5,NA,TGTGCCAGTGAGGGGGGCAATCAGCCCCAGCATTTT,CASEGGNQPQHF
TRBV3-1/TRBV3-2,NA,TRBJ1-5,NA,TGTGCCAGCAGCCAAAATGCAGGCCTCCCCAATCAGCCCCAGCATTTT,CASSQNAGLPNQPQHF
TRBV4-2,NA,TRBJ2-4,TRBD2,TGTGCCAGCAGGCCGAATCTAGCGGGGGAAATTCAGTACTTC,CASRPNLAGEIQYF
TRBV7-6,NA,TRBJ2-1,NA,TGTGCCAGCAGCTTAATGGCGGGCTCCTACAATGAGCAGTTCTTC,CASSLMAGSYNEQFF
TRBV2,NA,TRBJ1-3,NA,TGTGCCAGCAGTGTGGGACGTTTCCCCCTATCTGGAAACACCATATATTTT,CASSVGRFPLSGNTIYF